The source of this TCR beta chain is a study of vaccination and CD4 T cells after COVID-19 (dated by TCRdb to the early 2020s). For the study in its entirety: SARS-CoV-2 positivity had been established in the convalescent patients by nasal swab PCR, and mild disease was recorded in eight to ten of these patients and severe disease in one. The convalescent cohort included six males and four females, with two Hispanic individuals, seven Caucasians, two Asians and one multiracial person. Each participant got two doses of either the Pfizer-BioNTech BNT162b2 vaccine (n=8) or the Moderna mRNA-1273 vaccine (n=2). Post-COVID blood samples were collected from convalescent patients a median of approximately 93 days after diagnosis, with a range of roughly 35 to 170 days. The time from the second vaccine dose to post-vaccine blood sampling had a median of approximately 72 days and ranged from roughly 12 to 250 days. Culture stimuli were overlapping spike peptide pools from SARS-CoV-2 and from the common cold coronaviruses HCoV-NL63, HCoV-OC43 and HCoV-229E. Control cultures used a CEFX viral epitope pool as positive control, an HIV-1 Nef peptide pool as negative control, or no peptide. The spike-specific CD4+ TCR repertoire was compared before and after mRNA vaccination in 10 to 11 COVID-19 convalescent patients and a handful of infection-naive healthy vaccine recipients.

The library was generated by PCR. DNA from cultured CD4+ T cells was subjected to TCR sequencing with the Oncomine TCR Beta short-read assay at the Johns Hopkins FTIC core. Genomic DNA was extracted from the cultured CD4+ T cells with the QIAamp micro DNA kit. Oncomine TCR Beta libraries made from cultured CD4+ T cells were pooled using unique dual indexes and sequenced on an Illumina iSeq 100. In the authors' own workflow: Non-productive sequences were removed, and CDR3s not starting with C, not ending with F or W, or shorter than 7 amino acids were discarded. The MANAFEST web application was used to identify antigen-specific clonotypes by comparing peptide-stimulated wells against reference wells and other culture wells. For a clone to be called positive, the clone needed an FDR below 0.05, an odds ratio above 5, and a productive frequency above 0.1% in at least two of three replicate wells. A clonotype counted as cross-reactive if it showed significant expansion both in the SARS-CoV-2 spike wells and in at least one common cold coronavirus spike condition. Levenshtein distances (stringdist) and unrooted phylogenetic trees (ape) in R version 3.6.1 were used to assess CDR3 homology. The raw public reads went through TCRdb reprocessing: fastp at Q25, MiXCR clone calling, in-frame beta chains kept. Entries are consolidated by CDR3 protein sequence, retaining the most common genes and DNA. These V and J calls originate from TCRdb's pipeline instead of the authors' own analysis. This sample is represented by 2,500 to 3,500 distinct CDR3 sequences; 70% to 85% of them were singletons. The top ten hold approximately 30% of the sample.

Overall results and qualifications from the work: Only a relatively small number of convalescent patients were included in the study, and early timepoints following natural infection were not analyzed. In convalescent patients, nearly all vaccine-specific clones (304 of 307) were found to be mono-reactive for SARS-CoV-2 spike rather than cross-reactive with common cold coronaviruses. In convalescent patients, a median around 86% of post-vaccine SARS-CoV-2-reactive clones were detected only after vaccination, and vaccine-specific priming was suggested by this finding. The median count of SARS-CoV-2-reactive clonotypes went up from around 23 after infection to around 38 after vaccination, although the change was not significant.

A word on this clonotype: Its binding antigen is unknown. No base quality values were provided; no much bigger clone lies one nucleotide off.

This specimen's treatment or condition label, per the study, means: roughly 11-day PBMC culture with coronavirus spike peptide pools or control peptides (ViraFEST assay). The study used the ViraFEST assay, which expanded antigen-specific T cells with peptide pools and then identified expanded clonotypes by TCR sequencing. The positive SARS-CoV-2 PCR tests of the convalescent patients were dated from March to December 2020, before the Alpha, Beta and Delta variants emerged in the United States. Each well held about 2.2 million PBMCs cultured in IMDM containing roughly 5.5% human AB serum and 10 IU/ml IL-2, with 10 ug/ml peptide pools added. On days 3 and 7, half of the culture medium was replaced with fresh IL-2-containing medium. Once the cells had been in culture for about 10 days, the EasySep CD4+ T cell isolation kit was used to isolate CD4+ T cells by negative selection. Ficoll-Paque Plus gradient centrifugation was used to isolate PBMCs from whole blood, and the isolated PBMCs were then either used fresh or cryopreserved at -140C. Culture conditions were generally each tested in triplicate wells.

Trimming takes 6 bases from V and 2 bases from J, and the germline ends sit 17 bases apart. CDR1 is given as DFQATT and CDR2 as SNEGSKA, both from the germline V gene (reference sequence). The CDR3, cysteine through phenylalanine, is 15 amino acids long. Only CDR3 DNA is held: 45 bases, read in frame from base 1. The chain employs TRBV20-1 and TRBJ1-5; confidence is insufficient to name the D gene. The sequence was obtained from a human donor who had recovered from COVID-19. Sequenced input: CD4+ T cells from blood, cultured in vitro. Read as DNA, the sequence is TGCAGTGCCGCAGGCCGGCAGGACGGCAATCAGCCCCAGCATTTT. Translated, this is CSAAGRQDGNQPQHF.